This is a list of T cell receptor beta chains from one sample in a study of blood T cell repertoires in COVID-19. Here immunoSEQ multiplex PCR was the method, and the copy in TCRdb shows in-frame clones only, minus some. The data hold 250,000 to 350,000 clones, with about nine tenths observed a single time. The specimen sequenced was peripheral blood. These receptors were collected from a woman aged 50 to 65 who had recovered from COVID-19. Each CDR3 is given with its conserved first and last residue. Each record gives: V gene, J gene, CDR3 length, clone size, D gene, CDR3 DNA, CDR3 protein. The D gene is left open where the match is weak. Expanded clones get a size class; other rows say once, few or many, or leave the size out.

TRBV6-5	TRBJ1-1	15	NA	NA	TGTGCCAGCAGTCCCCCGGGCAGGGCTAACACTGAAGCTTTCTTT	CASSPPGRANTEAFF
TRBV5-4	TRBJ2-1	15	NA	TRBD1	TGTGCCAGCAGCACCCCCGGGACAGGGGGTAATGAGCAGTTCTTC	CASSTPGTGGNEQFF
TRBV19	TRBJ1-1	12	NA	NA	TGTGCCAGTAGTATGGTCAGTACTGAAGCTTTCTTT	CASSMVSTEAFF
TRBV6-6	TRBJ1-5	15	NA	NA	TGTGCCAGCAGTTACTACAGGGATAGCAATCAGCCCCAGCATTTT	CASSYYRDSNQPQHF
TRBV6-2/TRBV6-3	TRBJ2-5	17	NA	TRBD2	TGTGCCAGCAGTTTAGGACTAGCGGGACTCCTCCAAGAGACCCAGTACTTC	CASSLGLAGLLQETQYF
TRBV21-1	TRBJ1-3	16	NA	NA	TGTGCCAGCAGCAAAGTCCAGGGCTCGTCTGGAAACACCATATATTTT	CASSKVQGSSGNTIYF
TRBV27	TRBJ2-7	14	NA	TRBD1	TGTGCCAGCAGTCCAGGGGGCGGCTGGGGCGAGCAGTACTTC	CASSPGGGWGEQYF
TRBV6-5	TRBJ1-4	15	few	NA	TGTGCCAGCAGTTACGGAGGGCGCTTTAATGAAAAACTGTTTTTT	CASSYGGRFNEKLFF
TRBV18	TRBJ1-4	15	NA	NA	TGTGCCAGCTCACCACGGGCCGCAACTAATGAAAAACTGTTTTTT	CASSPRAATNEKLFF
TRBV5-6	TRBJ2-6	16	NA	TRBD2	TGTGCCAGCAGCCCTGGTGGGGGGGCTGGGGCCAACGTCCTGACTTTC	CASSPGGGAGANVLTF
TRBV28	TRBJ1-2	14	NA	TRBD1	TGTGCCAGCAGTCGACAGGGGGCCGGGTATGGCTACACCTTC	CASSRQGAGYGYTF
TRBV28	TRBJ1-5	16	NA	NA	TGTGCCAGCAGCCTAGCGGGGGGGGGTAGCAATCAGCCCCAGCATTTT	CASSLAGGGSNQPQHF
TRBV13	TRBJ2-2	10	NA	NA	TGTGCCAGCAGCTTTAAAGAGCTGTTTTTT	CASSFKELFF
TRBV14	TRBJ2-3	14	NA	TRBD2	TGTGCCAGCAGCCAAGAACGTTGGGGGAGGGCCCAGTATTTT	CASSQERWGRAQYF
TRBV6-5	TRBJ2-3	15	NA	TRBD1	TGTGCCAGCAGCTCGGGACAGGGAAGTACAGATACGCAGTATTTT	CASSSGQGSTDTQYF
TRBV9	TRBJ2-3	13	NA	NA	TGTGCCAGCAGCGGGGACTCAGCAGATACGCAGTATTTT	CASSGDSADTQYF
TRBV27	TRBJ1-3	13	NA	NA	TGTGCCAGCAGGAGGAGCTCTGGAAACACCATATATTTT	CASRRSSGNTIYF
TRBV5-1	TRBJ2-7	14	once	TRBD1	TGCGCCAGCAGCGGGACAGGGGGGTCCTACGAGCAGTACTTC	CASSGTGGSYEQYF
TRBV27	TRBJ1-2	15	once	NA	TGTGCCAGCAGTACCGGACTCCCTCGGGCGGGGGGCTACACCTTC	CASSTGLPRAGGYTF
TRBV29-1	TRBJ2-5	15	NA	TRBD1	TGCAGCGTTGGGAGACAGGGGCGGTTGGAAGAGACCCAGTACTTC	CSVGRQGRLEETQYF
TRBV6-2/TRBV6-3	TRBJ1-1	14	NA	NA	TGTGCCAGCACCCCCTCCCGTTTTAGCACTGAAGCTTTCTTT	CASTPSRFSTEAFF
TRBV7-2	TRBJ1-1	15	NA	NA	TGTGCCAGCAGCCCCGGGGGGGCTCGGTACACTGAAGCTTTCTTT	CASSPGGARYTEAFF
TRBV4-3	TRBJ2-1	18	NA	TRBD2	TGCGCCAGCAGCCAAGTTACTGCTCGGGGAGGGCCTCGCGTCCGGCAGTTCTTC	CASSQVTARGGPRVRQFF
TRBV19	TRBJ2-7	12	NA	NA	TGTGCCAGCACAGGGTCCCCCCACGAGCAGTACTTC	CASTGSPHEQYF
TRBV29-1	TRBJ1-1	13	many	TRBD1	TGCAGCGTTGGGGACAGGGGATACACTGAAGCTTTCTTT	CSVGDRGYTEAFF
TRBV2	TRBJ2-7	14	NA	TRBD2	TGTGCCAGCAGCAAGGGACTAGCGGGAGGGCAGCAGTACTTC	CASSKGLAGGQQYF
TRBV6-1	TRBJ2-7	14	NA	NA	TGTGCCAGCAGCGACCGGGGGGCTGTCAACGAGCAGTACTTC	CASSDRGAVNEQYF
TRBV15	TRBJ1-2	13	NA	NA	TGTGCCACCAGCAGGGGGGGTCAGGAGGGCTACACCTTC	CATSRGGQEGYTF
TRBV30	TRBJ1-1	11	NA	NA	TGTGCCTGGATTAGAGTTAGTAAAGCTTTCTTT	CAWIRVSKAFF
TRBV19	TRBJ1-4	15	NA	NA	TGTGCCAGTAGTACGGGATTTCGGACAGCTGAAAAACTGTTTTTT	CASSTGFRTAEKLFF
TRBV18	TRBJ1-1	16	NA	NA	TGTGCCAGCTCACCACCGTCGACAGTACGAGAGACTGAAGCTTTCTTT	CASSPPSTVRETEAFF
TRBV15	TRBJ1-2	15	NA	NA	TGTGCCACCAGCCTCCTCGGAGAGGGTACTGATGGCTACACCTTC	CATSLLGEGTDGYTF
TRBV7-2	TRBJ2-7	15	NA	TRBD1	TGTGCCAGCAGCGCCCGGGACAGGGTTTCCTACGAGCAGTACTTC	CASSARDRVSYEQYF
TRBV7-9	TRBJ2-3	15	NA	NA	TGTGCCAGCAGCTTAGAGGGAAGGGGCATAGATACGCAGTATTTT	CASSLEGRGIDTQYF
TRBV7-2	TRBJ2-7	15	NA	TRBD2	TGTGCCAGCAGTTCACTAGCGGAATCCTCCTACGAGCAGTACTTC	CASSSLAESSYEQYF
TRBV14	TRBJ2-7	15	NA	NA	TGTGCCAGCAGCCAAGTTTGGGGCGGCGGGGCCGAGCAGTACTTC	CASSQVWGGGAEQYF
TRBV18	TRBJ2-4	16	NA	TRBD1	TGTGCCAGCTCACTTGTCCGGGACAGGAAAAAAAACATTCAGTACTTC	CASSLVRDRKKNIQYF
TRBV5-4	TRBJ2-3	15	NA	TRBD2	TGTGCCAGCAGACACATTAGCGGGGACGCAGATACGCAGTATTTT	CASRHISGDADTQYF
TRBV29-1	TRBJ2-3	14	NA	TRBD1	TGCAGCGTTGGAGGGGGCGCATCAAGAAATACGCAGTATTTT	CSVGGGASRNTQYF
TRBV5-4	TRBJ1-1	15	NA	TRBD1	TGTGCCAGCAGCTCTTCGGACAGGCTGAACACTGAAGCTTTCTTT	CASSSSDRLNTEAFF
TRBV6-5	TRBJ1-1	16	NA	TRBD1	TGTGCCAGCAGCTACCAAGCCGGGACAGGAAAAACTGAAGCTTTCTTT	CASSYQAGTGKTEAFF
TRBV5-4	TRBJ2-1	16	NA	TRBD2	TGTGCCAGCAGCTCGCCGGGACTAGCGGGAGGGCAGGAGCAGTTCTTC	CASSSPGLAGGQEQFF
TRBV19	TRBJ2-5	14	once	TRBD1	TGTGCCAGTAGTATACAGGGGGCATTAGAGACCCAGTACTTC	CASSIQGALETQYF
TRBV20-1	TRBJ2-7	14	NA	TRBD1	TGCAGTGCTAGTGCCGGACAGGGGGCTGAGGAGCAGTACTTC	CSASAGQGAEEQYF
TRBV11-2	TRBJ2-1	18	NA	TRBD2	TGTGCCAGCAGCTGGGACGGGACTAGCGGGGGGCCGCACAATGAGCAGTTCTTC	CASSWDGTSGGPHNEQFF
TRBV7-9	TRBJ2-2	18	NA	TRBD2	TGTGCCAGCAGACCGGGCCCTAGCGGGAGGGGAAAAGCCGGGGAGCTGTTTTTT	CASRPGPSGRGKAGELFF
TRBV11-2	TRBJ2-1	17	NA	NA	TGTGCCAGCAGCTTAGGCTCTGTGGACAGGGAGGGCAATGAGCAGTTCTTC	CASSLGSVDREGNEQFF